These 12 T cell receptor beta chains originate from one sample sequenced in a study of Tregs in tolerant kidney transplant recipients. TCRdb's table, derived via immunoSEQ multiplex PCR, lists solely in-frame clones and lacks some. Of roughly 66,000 clones listed, roughly 89% are singletons. The material was CD8+ T cells from blood, obtained before the transplant. These receptor sequences come from a human donor who received a combined kidney and bone marrow transplant.

The chain is built from TRBV7-3 and TRBJ2-1, with a weak D call TRBD2 (6 bases). The germline V and J ends were trimmed by 5 bases and 5 bases, with 16 bases remaining between them. Germline assignment: CDR1 SGHTA and CDR2 FQGTGA. This CDR3 spans 15 amino acids. For the CDR3, the DNA is TGTGCCAGCAGCCCCCTCGGCGGGAAAAACAATGAGCAGTTCTTC. Translation gives CASSPLGGKNNEQFF. The full variable domain, with the rest looked up from reference TRBV7-3 and TRBJ2-1, is GAGVSQTPSNKVTEKGKYVELRCDPISGHTALYWYRQSLGQGPEFLIYFQGTGAADDSGLPNDRFFAVRPEGSVSTLKIQRTERGDSAVYLCASSPLGGKNNEQFFGPGTRLTVL.

The chain uses TRBV7-2 and TRBJ2-7; D remains ambiguous. In germline, CDR1 is SGHTA, CDR2 FQGNSA. The CDR3 has 14 residues. Trimming removed 1 base at V and 2 bases at J, with 9 bases between. The chain's CDR3 is CASSLGLEAYEQYF. CDR3 nucleotides: TGTGCCAGCAGCTTAGGACTCGAAGCCTACGAGCAGTACTTC.

The rearrangement joins TRBV27 to TRBJ1-2; D call uncertain. V lost 0 bases, J lost 4 bases, and 6 bases lay in between. Germline V CDR1 and CDR2: MNHEY, SMNVEV (reference sequence). The CDR3 is 13 amino acids. The CDR3 is CASSLSRGYGYTF. In nucleotides, the CDR3 is TGTGCCAGCAGTTTATCACGGGGCTATGGCTACACCTTC.

This clone was picked up one time. The chain joins TRBV5-1 to TRBJ2-1, with 16 bases aligning to TRBD2. Trimming cost V 4 bases and J 3 bases; bases outside gene matches: 7. Germline CDR1 reads SGHRS; CDR2 reads YFSETQ. This CDR3 is 18 amino acids long. The CDR3 nucleotides are TGCGCCAGCAGCCCACTAGGGACTAGCGGGAGGGTCTACAATGAGCAGTTCTTC. Its translation is CASSPLGTSGRVYNEQFF. Supplemented by reference TRBV5-1 and TRBJ2-1, the full variable domain reads KAGVTQTPRYLIKTRGQQVTLSCSPISGHRSVSWYQQTPGQGLQFLFEYFSETQRNKGNFPGRFSGRQFSNSRSEMNVSTLELGDSALYLCASSPLGTSGRVYNEQFFGPGTRLTVL.

The V gene is TRBV19, the J gene TRBJ2-7; TRBD1 is a possible D gene (5 bases). The CDR3 extends over 15 amino acids. The V end was cut by 3 bases, the J end by 5 bases, with 17 bases between. The germline V gene has CDR1 LNHDA and CDR2 SQIVND (reference sequence). CDR3: CASSMSQGILHEQYF. Here the CDR3 DNA reads TGTGCCAGTAGTATGAGCCAGGGAATCCTCCACGAGCAGTACTTC.

The chain combines TRBV4-3 with TRBJ1-2; D is unresolved. V lost 5 bases and J 2 bases, leaving 24 bases between the germline ends. Germline V CDR1 and CDR2: LGHNA, YSLEER. The CDR3 covers 18 residues. The CDR3 sequence: CASSATPTLAETNYGYTF. CDR3 in DNA: TGCGCCAGCAGCGCGACGCCGACTTTGGCAGAAACGAACTATGGCTACACCTTC.

CDR3 bases: TGTGCCAGCAGTTTTGGGACAGGGCTCTACGAGCAGTACTTC. This translates into CASSFGTGLYEQYF. The V gene is TRBV6-5, the J gene TRBJ2-7; 9 nucleotides match TRBD1. The CDR3 loop spans 14 amino acids. The V gene end was trimmed by 4 bases and the J gene end by 3 bases; junction bases not matched to a gene: 4. Per germline, CDR1 MNHEY and CDR2 SVGAGI.

The chain combines TRBV4-1 with TRBJ2-1; D is possibly TRBD2 (7 bases). Between the trimmed V and J ends, which lost 1 base and 4 bases, there was a span of 11 bases. The CDR3 consists of 15 residues. In germline, CDR1 is MGHRA, CDR2 YSYEKL. This CDR3 is CASSQVKGGYNEQFF. The CDR3 nucleotides are TGCGCCAGCAGCCAAGTTAAGGGGGGGTACAATGAGCAGTTCTTC.

The chain links TRBV2 to TRBJ2-2, with D possibly matching TRBD1 (6 bases). CDR1 SNHLY and CDR2 FYNNEI come from the germline V gene. The length of the CDR3 is 14 residues. V was trimmed by 8 bases and J by 2 bases, leaving 12 bases between them. CDR3 bases: TGTGCCAGCCCCCACAGGGTCAACACCGGGGAGCTGTTTTTT. Its protein is CASPHRVNTGELFF.

This clone was recorded once. The V and J genes are TRBV30 and TRBJ1-1; 7 nucleotides align to TRBD1. CDR1 is GTSNPN and CDR2 is SVGIG in the germline V gene (reference sequence). Trimming at V came to 3 bases and at J to 6 bases, leaving 10 bases not matched to a gene. The CDR3 has 14 amino acids. CDR3: CAWSLTGEGPEAFF. In DNA, the CDR3 is TGTGCCTGGAGCTTAACAGGGGAAGGGCCTGAAGCTTTCTTT.

The chain is built from TRBV7-9 and TRBJ2-1, with TRBD2 matching over 7 bases. Germline CDR1 and CDR2: SEHNR and FQNEAQ (reference sequence). The CDR3 covers 14 residues. V lost 1 base and J lost 8; bases outside the gene matches: 5. The CDR3 DNA is TGTGCCAGCAGCTTAGATGGGGGGAGGGATGAGCAGTTCTTC. It encodes CASSLDGGRDEQFF.

The chain joins TRBV5-6 to TRBJ2-7, with TRBD1 identical over 7 bases. The CDR3 has 17 residues. J lost 1 base, V lost 1 base, and 11 bases had no gene match. Germline V gene sequence: CDR1 SGHDT, CDR2 YYEEEE. CDR3 amino acids: CASSLPYVTGPSYEQYF. The CDR3 DNA follows: TGTGCCAGCAGCTTGCCGTATGTGACAGGGCCTTCCTACGAGCAGTACTTC.